Described below is a single TCR beta chain sequence and its context. The data derive from a study of blood T cell repertoires in COVID-19. Study overall: Samples of COVID-19 (acute and convalescent) were obtained from the United States, Italy and Spain. Sample material is recorded as cDNA or gDNA derived from T cells, B-cell-depleted T cells, or PBMCs.

Original processing methods: Estimated nucleated cell counts came from reference gene primer amplification. Repertoires were generated with immunoSEQ multiplex PCR, while TCRdb's copy carries only in-frame clones and drops some. The V and J calls and clone size are taken from that table; D and trimming were inferred from the DNA. The sample contains over 100,000 clones, 82% of which appear only once. Germline values: CDR1 MNHEY, CDR2 SVGAGI. The CDR3 extends over 13 amino acids. Germline trimming cut 6 bases from V and 0 bases from J; bases unmatched to any gene: 1. Input material: peripheral blood. V and J are TRBV6-5 and TRBJ1-2; 7 bases align to TRBD1. The clonotype was recovered from a man in his 60s with acute or convalescent COVID-19. The CDR3 is CASRGTANYGYTF. CDR3 DNA sequence: TGTGCCAGCAGGGGGACAGCTAACTATGGCTACACCTTC.